Below are 8 T cell receptor beta chains sequenced from a single sample in a study of T-cell reconstitution after alpha-beta-depleted transplantation in children. Preparing the TCRbeta library involved the use of unique molecular identifiers. TCRdb independently ran MiXCR on the PCR reads; one entry per CDR3 protein. The sample includes approximately 230,000 distinct CDR3 sequences, under 30% of them seen just once. The specimen was PBMCs, collected before TCRalphabeta/CD19-depleted stem cell transplant. The receptor source for this set is a girl aged 2-15 years with Fanconi anemia, due to receive a stem cell transplant.

This clonotype has at least ten counts. This sequence joins TRBV5-1 and TRBJ2-7; 8 bases are shared with TRBD1. CDR1 and CDR2 (germline): SGHRS, YFSETQ. The V segment lost 0 bases and the J segment 7 bases; nucleotides outside the gene matches: 0. This CDR3 is 12 amino acids long. In DNA, the CDR3 is TGCGCCAGCAGCTTGGGACAGGGGGAGCAGTACTTC. Translation: CASSLGQGEQYF.

The table lists this clonotype with many counts. The V gene is TRBV7-2, the J gene TRBJ1-2; unclear D gene. Trimming took off 1 base at V and 5 bases at J, with 17 bases between the two ends. In germline, CDR1 is SGHTA, CDR2 FQGNSA. The CDR3 spans 16 residues. The CDR3 DNA reads as TGTGCCAGCAGCTTAGGTGGAAAACAGAGGCAATATGGCTACACCTTC. Residues: CASSLGGKQRQYGYTF.

At least ten counts were recorded for this clonotype. The gene calls are TRBV12-3 or TRBV12-4 and TRBJ1-2; 7 nucleotides agree with TRBD1. The CDR3 is made up of 15 amino acids. V was clipped by 1 base and J by 5 bases; unmatched bases: 7. The DNA for the CDR3 is TGTGCCAGCAGTTTAGGGGCAGGGGGGGGGTATGGCTACACCTTC. It is translated as CASSLGAGGGYGYTF.

The chain has TRBV6-5 and TRBJ2-6; D is uncertain. CDR3 size: 14 residues. V was cut by 2 bases and J by 4 bases, with 6 bases left in between. The germline V gene has CDR1 MNHEY and CDR2 SVGAGI. CDR3 in DNA: TGTGCCAGCAGTTACATAGGAGGGGCCAACGTCCTGACTTTC. It yields the protein CASSYIGGANVLTF.

In this sample, this clonotype turned up a few times. This rearrangement joins TRBV7-9 to TRBJ1-1; the D gene is possibly TRBD1 (5 bases). V lost 3 bases to trimming and J lost 3 bases, with 11 bases between them. The germline V gene has CDR1 SEHNR and CDR2 FQNEAQ (reference sequence). The CDR3 spans 14 residues. This CDR3 reads CASSFLGGDTEAFF. In nucleotides, the CDR3 is TGTGCCAGCAGCTTCCTCGGGGGGGACACTGAAGCTTTCTTT.

This clonotype was seen a handful of times. The V and J genes are TRBV20-1 and TRBJ1-1; D remains unclear. Germline CDR1 is DFQATT and CDR2 is SNEGSKA (reference sequence). V lost 3 bases, J lost 2 bases, and 7 bases lay in between. The CDR3 runs 12 residues. The CDR3 here is CSASWFNTEAFF. The CDR3 nucleotides read TGCAGTGCTAGCTGGTTTAACACTGAAGCTTTCTTT.

This clonotype showed up many times. This sequence joins TRBV4-1 and TRBJ2-3; D gene ambiguous. The CDR3 length is 15 residues. V shed 0 bases and J shed 4 bases, with 11 bases lying between them. In germline, CDR1 is MGHRA, CDR2 YSYEKL. In DNA form, the CDR3 reads TGCGCCAGCAGCCAAGATGCGTTGGAGCCAGATACGCAGTATTTT. This sequence encodes CASSQDALEPDTQYF.

J is TRBJ2-3 and V is TRBV7-3; 13 bases match TRBD2. V trimming: 5 bases; J trimming: 1 base; junction bases outside the gene matches: 0. This CDR3 has 15 amino acids. Germline V gene data show CDR1 as SGHTA and CDR2 as FQGTGA. DNA for the CDR3: TGTGCCAGCAGCACTAGCGGGGGGGGCACAGATACGCAGTATTTT. Translating it yields CASSTSGGGTDTQYF.